The clone carrying this T cell receptor beta chain came up many times. What it binds is not known. An end of the junction differs from the germline gene, which may be a read error. The sample originates from a study of T cell repertoires in cytomegalovirus infection. Study background: Carrying CMV and the relevant HLA type showed in public TCR beta signatures.

The study's findings and limits: The ex vivo response showed dominance by HLA-C-restricted CMV-specific TCR beta clonotypes. Pooled public TCR beta family frequency picked out CMV carriers with the relevant HLA.

CDR1 is SGHTA and CDR2 is FQGNSA in the germline V gene. The CDR3 is 13 amino acids. From the reads, TCRdb called clonotypes with MiXCR, one entry per CDR3 protein. The sample comprises approximately 310,000 distinct CDR3 sequences, 20% to 25% of which are singletons, and roughly 13% rests with the top ten. This chain links TRBV7-2 with TRBJ2-3; D unclear. The material was cultured PBMCs, obtained from culture after CMV antigen stimulation. The TCR was taken from a human donor in good health (CMV status not recorded). Some clones in this sample may be carry-over from other donors' samples. The CDR3 DNA sequence: TGTGCCAGCAGCTTAGATCCCACACATACGCAGTATTTT. It translates to CASSLDPTHTQYF. The whole variable domain, remainder taken from reference TRBV7-2 and TRBJ2-3, is GAGVSQSPSNKVTEKGKDVELRCDPISGHTALYWYRQSLGQGLEFLIYFQGNSAPDKSGLPSDRFSAERTGGSVSTLTIQRTQQEDSAVYLCASSLDPTHTQYFGPGTRLTVL.